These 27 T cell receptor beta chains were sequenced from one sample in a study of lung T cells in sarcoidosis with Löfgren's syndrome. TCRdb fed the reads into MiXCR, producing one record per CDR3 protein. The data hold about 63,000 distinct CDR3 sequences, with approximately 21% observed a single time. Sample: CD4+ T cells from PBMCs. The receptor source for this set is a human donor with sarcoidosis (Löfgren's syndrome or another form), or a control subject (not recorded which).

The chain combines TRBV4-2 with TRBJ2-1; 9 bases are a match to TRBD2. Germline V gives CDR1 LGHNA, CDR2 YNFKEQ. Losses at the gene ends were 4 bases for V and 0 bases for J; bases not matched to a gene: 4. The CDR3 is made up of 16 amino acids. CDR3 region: CASSRELAGSYNEQFF. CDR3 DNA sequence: TGTGCCAGCAGCCGGGAACTAGCGGGCTCCTACAATGAGCAGTTCTTC.

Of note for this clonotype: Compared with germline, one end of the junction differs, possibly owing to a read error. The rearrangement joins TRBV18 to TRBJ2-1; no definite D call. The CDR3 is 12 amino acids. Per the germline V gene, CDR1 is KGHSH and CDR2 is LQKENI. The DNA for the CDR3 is TGTGCCGGCTCACTTGTGACCAATGAGCAGTTCTTC. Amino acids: CAGSLVTNEQFF. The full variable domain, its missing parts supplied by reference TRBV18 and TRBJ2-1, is NAGVMQNPRHLVRRRGQEARLRCSPMKGHSHVYWYRQLPEEGLKFMVYLQKENIIDESGMPKERFSAEFPKEGPSILRIQQVVRGDSAAYFCAGSLVTNEQFFGPGTRLTVL.

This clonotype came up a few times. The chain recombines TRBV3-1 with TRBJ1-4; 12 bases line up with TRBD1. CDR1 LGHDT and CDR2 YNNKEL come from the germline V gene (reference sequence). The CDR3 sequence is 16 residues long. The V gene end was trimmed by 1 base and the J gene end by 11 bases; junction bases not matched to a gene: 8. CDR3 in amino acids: CASSQAPGTGGEKLFF. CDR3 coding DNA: TGTGCCAGCAGCCAAGCCCCCGGGACAGGGGGCGAGAAACTGTTTTTT.

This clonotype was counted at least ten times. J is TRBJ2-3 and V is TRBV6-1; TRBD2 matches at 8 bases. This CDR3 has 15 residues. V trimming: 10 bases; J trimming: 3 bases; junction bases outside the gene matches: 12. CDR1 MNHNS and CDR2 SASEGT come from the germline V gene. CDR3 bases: TGTGCCAACTCTCTCGGCGGGAGGCCTACAGATACGCAGTATTTT. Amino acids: CANSLGGRPTDTQYF.

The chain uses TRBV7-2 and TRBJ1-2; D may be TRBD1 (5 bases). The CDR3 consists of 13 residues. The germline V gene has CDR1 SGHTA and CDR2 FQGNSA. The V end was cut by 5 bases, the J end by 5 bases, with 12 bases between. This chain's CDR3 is CASSPQGEYGYTF. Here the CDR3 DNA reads TGTGCCAGCAGCCCGCAGGGAGAGTATGGCTACACCTTC.

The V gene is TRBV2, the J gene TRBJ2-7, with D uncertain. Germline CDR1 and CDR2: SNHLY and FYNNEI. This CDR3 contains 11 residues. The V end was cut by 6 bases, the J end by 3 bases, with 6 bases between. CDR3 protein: CASSNNYEQYF. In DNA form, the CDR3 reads TGTGCCAGCAGCAATAACTACGAGCAGTACTTC.

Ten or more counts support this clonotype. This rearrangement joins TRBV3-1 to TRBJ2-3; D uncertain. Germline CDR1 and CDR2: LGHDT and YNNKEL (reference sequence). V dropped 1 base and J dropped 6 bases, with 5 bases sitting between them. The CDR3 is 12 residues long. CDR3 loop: CASSQVMDTQYF. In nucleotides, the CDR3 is TGTGCCAGCAGCCAAGTGATGGATACGCAGTATTTT.

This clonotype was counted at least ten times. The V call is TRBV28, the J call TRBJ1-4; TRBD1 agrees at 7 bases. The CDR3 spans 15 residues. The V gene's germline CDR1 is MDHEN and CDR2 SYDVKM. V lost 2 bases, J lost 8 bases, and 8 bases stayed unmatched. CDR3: CASSLNRGSGEKLFF. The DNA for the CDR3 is TGTGCCAGCAGTTTAAACAGGGGCTCTGGCGAAAAACTGTTTTTT. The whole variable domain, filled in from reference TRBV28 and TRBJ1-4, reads DVKVTQSSRYLVKRTGEKVFLECVQDMDHENMFWYRQDPGLGLRLIYFSYDVKMKEKGDIPEGYSVSREKKERFSLILESASTNQTSMYLCASSLNRGSGEKLFFGSGTQLSVL.

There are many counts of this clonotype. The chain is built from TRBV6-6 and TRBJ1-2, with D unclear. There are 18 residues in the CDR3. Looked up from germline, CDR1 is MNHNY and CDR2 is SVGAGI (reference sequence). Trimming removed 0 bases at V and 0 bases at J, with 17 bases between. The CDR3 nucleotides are TGTGCCAGCAGTTACTCTAGACCCTTTCGAAAGGCTAACTATGGCTACACCTTC. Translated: CASSYSRPFRKANYGYTF.

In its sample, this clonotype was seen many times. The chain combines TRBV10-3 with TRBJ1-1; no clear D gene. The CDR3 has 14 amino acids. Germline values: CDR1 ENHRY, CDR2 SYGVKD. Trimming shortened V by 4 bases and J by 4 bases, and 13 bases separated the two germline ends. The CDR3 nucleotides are TGTGCCATCAGTGTTGGTGACCGGAGCACTGAAGCTTTCTTT. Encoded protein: CAISVGDRSTEAFF.

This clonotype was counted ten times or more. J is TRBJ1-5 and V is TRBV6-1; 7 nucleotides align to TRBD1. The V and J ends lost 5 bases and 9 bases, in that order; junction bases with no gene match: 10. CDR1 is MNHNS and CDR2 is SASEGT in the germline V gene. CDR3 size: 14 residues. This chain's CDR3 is CASSKGQAVGPQHF. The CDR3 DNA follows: TGTGCCAGCAGTAAAGGACAGGCGGTTGGGCCCCAGCATTTT.

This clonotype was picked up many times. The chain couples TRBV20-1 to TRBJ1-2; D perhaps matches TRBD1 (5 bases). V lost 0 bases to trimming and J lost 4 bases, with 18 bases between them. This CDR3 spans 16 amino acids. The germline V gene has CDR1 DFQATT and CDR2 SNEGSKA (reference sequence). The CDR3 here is CSARDPHQGLTYGYTF. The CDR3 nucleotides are TGCAGTGCTAGAGATCCCCATCAGGGACTGACCTATGGCTACACCTTC.

DNA of the CDR3: TGTGCCAGTAGAGAGGACAGGGGCGGCAATCAGCCCCAGCATTTT. Translating it yields CASREDRGGNQPQHF. The V and J genes are TRBV19 and TRBJ1-5; 9 bases map to TRBD1. CDR1 and CDR2 from the germline V gene are LNHDA and SQIVND (reference sequence). V was clipped by 6 bases and J by 2 bases; unmatched bases: 5. The CDR3 extends over 15 amino acids.

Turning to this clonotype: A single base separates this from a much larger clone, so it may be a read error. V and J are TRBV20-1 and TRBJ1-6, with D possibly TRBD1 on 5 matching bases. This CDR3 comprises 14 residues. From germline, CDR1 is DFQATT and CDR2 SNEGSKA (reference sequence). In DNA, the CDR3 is TGCAGTGCTAGGTCAGGACAATATAATTCACCCCTCCGCTTT. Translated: CSARSGQYNSPLRF.

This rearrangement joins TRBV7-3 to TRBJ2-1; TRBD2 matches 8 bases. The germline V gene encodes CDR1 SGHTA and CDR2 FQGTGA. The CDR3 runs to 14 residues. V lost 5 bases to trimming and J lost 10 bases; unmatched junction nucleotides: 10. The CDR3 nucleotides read TGTGCCAGCAGCCCGGGACTAGTAGAGGGAGAGCAGTTCTTC. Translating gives CASSPGLVEGEQFF.

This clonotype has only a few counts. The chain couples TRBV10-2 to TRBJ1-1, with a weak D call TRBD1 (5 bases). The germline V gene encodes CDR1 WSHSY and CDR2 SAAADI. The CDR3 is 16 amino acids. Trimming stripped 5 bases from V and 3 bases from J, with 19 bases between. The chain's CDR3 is CASSPRGSGWDTEAFF. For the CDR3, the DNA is TGCGCCAGCAGTCCTAGGGGATCAGGGTGGGACACTGAAGCTTTCTTT.

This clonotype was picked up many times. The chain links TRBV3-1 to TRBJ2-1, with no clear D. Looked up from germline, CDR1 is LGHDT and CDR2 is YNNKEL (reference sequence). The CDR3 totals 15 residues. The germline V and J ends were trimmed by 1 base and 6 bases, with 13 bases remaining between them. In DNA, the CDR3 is TGTGCCAGCAGCCAAGCGACAAGGTTAGGCAATGAGCAGTTCTTC. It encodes CASSQATRLGNEQFF.

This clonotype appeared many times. The CDR3 loop reads CAISEIQSYGYTF. The CDR3 DNA follows: TGTGCCATCAGTGAGATACAATCCTATGGCTACACCTTC. The V and J genes are TRBV10-3 and TRBJ1-2; no definite D call. V shed 2 bases and J shed 4 bases, with 8 bases lying between them. From germline, CDR1 is ENHRY and CDR2 SYGVKD. The CDR3 is 13 residues long.

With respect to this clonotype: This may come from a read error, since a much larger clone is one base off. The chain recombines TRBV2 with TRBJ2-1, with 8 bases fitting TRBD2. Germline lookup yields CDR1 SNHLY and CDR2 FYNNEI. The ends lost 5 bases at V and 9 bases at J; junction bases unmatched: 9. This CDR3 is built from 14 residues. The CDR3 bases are TGTGCCAGCAGTCGGGAGGGCCAGGTTATTGAGCAGTTCTTC. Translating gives CASSREGQVIEQFF. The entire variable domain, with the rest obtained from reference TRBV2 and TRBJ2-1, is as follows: EPEVTQTPSHQVTQMGQEVILRCVPISNHLYFYWYRQILGQKVEFLVSFYNNEISEKSEIFDDQFSVERPDGSNFTLKIRSTKLEDSAMYFCASSREGQVIEQFFGPGTRLTVL.

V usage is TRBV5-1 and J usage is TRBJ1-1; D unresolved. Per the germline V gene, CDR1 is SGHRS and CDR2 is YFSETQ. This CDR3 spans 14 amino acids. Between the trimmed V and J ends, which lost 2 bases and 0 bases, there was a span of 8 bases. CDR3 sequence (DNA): TGCGCCAGCAGCTTCAGCTCCATGAACACTGAAGCTTTCTTT. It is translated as CASSFSSMNTEAFF.

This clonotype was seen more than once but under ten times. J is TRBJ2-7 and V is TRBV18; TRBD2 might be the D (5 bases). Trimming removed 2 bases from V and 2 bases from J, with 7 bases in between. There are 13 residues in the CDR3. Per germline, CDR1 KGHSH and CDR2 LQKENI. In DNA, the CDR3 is TGTGCCAGCTCACCAGGGAGAACCTACGAGCAGTACTTC. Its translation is CASSPGRTYEQYF.

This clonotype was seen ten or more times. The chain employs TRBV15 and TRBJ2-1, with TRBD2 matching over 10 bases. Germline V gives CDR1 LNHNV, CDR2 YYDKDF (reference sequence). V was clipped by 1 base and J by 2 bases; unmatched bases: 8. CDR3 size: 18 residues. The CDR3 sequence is CATSRGKAGTSAYNEQFF. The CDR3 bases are TGTGCCACCAGCAGAGGGAAGGCGGGGACTAGCGCCTACAATGAGCAGTTCTTC.

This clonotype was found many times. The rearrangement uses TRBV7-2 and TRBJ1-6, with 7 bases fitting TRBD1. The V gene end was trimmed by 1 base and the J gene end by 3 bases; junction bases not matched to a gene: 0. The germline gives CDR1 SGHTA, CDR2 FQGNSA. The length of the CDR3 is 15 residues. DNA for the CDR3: TGTGCCAGCAGCTTAGACAGGGGCTATAATTCACCCCTCCACTTT. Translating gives CASSLDRGYNSPLHF.

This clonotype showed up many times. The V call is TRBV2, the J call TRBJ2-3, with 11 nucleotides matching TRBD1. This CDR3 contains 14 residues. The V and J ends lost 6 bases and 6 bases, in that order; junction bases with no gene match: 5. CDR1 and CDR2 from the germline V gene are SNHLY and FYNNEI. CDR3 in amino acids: CASSGQGAQDTQYF. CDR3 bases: TGTGCCAGCAGCGGACAGGGGGCCCAGGATACGCAGTATTTT. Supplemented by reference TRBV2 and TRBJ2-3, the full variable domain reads EPEVTQTPSHQVTQMGQEVILRCVPISNHLYFYWYRQILGQKVEFLVSFYNNEISEKSEIFDDQFSVERPDGSNFTLKIRSTKLEDSAMYFCASSGQGAQDTQYFGPGTRLTVL.

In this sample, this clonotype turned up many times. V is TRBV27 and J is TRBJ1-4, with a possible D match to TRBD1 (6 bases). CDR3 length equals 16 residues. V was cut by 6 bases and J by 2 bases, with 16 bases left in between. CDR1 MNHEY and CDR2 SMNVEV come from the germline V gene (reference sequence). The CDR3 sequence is CASRDLPGATNEKLFF. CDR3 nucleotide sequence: TGTGCCAGCAGGGATCTCCCAGGGGCGACTAATGAAAAACTGTTTTTT.

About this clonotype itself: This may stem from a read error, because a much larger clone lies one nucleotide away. The CDR3 DNA is TGTGCCGGCATATGGCCGACAGGGACCTACGAGCAGTACGTC. Its protein product is CAGIWPTGTYEQYV. This rearrangement joins TRBV2 to TRBJ2-7; 7 nucleotides agree with TRBD1. The CDR3 totals 14 residues. Looked up from germline, CDR1 is SNHLY and CDR2 is FYNNEI. Trimming cost V 11 bases and J 2 bases; bases outside gene matches: 12.

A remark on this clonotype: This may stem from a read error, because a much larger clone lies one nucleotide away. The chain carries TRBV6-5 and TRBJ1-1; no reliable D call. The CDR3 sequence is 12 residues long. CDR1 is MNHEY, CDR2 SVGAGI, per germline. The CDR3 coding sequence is TGTGTCAGCAGTTACACGGGAACTGAAGCTTTCTTT. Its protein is CVSSYTGTEAFF.